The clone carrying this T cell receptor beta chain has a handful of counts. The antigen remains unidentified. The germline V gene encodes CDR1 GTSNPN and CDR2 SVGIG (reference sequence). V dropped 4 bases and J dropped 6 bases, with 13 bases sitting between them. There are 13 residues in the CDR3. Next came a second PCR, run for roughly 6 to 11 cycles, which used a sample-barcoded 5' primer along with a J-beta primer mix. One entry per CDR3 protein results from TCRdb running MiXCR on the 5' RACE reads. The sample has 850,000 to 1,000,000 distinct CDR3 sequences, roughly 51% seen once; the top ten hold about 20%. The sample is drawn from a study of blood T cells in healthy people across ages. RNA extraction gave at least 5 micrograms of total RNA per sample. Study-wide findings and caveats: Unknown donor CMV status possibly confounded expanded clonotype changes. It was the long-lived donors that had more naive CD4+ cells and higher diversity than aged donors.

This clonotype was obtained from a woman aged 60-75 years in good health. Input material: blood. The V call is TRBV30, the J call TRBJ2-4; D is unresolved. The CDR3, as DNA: TGTGCCTGGATGGACCGGAAGGGAAACATTCAGTACTTC. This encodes CAWMDRKGNIQYF.